The sequence of this T cell receptor beta chain was determined in a study of blood T cell repertoires in COVID-19. On the study more broadly: Acute and convalescent COVID-19 samples came from the United States, Italy and Spain.

Trimming took off 8 bases at V and 10 bases at J, with 17 bases between the two ends. Germline assignment: CDR1 KGHSH and CDR2 LQKENI. CDR3 length: 13 residues. In the original workflow: Reference gene primer amplification gave estimated nucleated cell counts. TCRdb's table, derived via immunoSEQ multiplex PCR, lists solely in-frame clones and lacks some. The V and J calls and clone size are taken from that table; D and trimming were inferred from the DNA. The sample comprises around 64,000 clones, 75% to 90% of which are singletons, and more than 4.5% rests with the top ten. The chain is built from TRBV18 and TRBJ1-4; possibly TRBD1 for D (6 bases). Sequencing used peripheral blood. The sequence came from a man aged 45-60 years with active COVID-19. For the CDR3, the DNA is TGTGCCAGCCGTGCGGACAGTGGCCGAAAACTGTTTTTT. As protein: CASRADSGRKLFF.